Shown below are 28 T cell receptor beta chains from a single sample sequenced in a study of shared clonotypes between healthy human individuals. TCRdb's copy holds only in-frame clones and misses some; the assay was immunoSEQ multiplex PCR. The table has some 2,500,000 clones, under 95% seen once; the top ten hold around 0.4%. Sequencing was carried out using naive CD4+ T cells from PBMCs. Subset reported: CD45RA+ positively selected. These receptors were collected from a man between 18 and 29 years old in good health. Some clones in this sample may be carry-over from other donors' samples.

V and J are TRBV28 and TRBJ1-2, with D perhaps TRBD1 (5 bases). The CDR3 has 16 amino acids. Trimming cost V 1 base and J 5 bases, with 17 bases left between them. CDR1 MDHEN and CDR2 SYDVKM come from the germline V gene. The CDR3 DNA reads TGTGCCAGCAGTTTATCATTCAGGGCGGGATATTATGGCTACACCTTC. Protein product: CASSLSFRAGYYGYTF.

The chain has TRBV15 and TRBJ2-7; perhaps TRBD1 as D (6 bases). Deletions cut 1 base from V and 0 bases from J, with 16 bases between. The CDR3 sequence is 17 residues long. The V gene's germline CDR1 is LNHNV and CDR2 YYDKDF (reference sequence). The CDR3 DNA reads TGTGCCACCAGCAGAGCTTGGGACACCCAAAGCTCCTACGAGCAGTACTTC. Translated, it gives CATSRAWDTQSSYEQYF.

The CDR3 nucleotides read TGTGCCAGCAGTGGTCTGGACGCCACAGATACGCAGTATTTT. As protein: CASSGLDATDTQYF. V usage is TRBV2 and J usage is TRBJ2-3; the D is unclear. V lost 4 bases to trimming and J lost 2 bases, with 10 bases between them. CDR3 length: 14 amino acids. CDR1 and CDR2 from the germline V gene are SNHLY and FYNNEI.

CDR3: CASSPDREKYEQYF. The CDR3 DNA sequence: TGTGCCAGCTCACCGGACAGGGAAAAGTACGAGCAGTACTTC. This rearrangement joins TRBV18 to TRBJ2-7; TRBD1 matches 8 bases. V dropped 3 bases and J dropped 4; count of bases not matched to a gene: 5. The CDR3 consists of 14 residues. The germline gives CDR1 KGHSH, CDR2 LQKENI.

This CDR3 is CASTRGSIEDEQFF. CDR3 nucleotide sequence: TGCGCCAGCACCCGCGGAAGCATCGAGGATGAGCAGTTCTTC. The genes are TRBV5-1 and TRBJ2-1; no reliable D call. CDR3 length equals 14 residues. V was pared by 6 bases and J by 8 bases, with 18 bases between. CDR1 is SGHRS and CDR2 is YFSETQ in the germline V gene.

The chain carries TRBV28 and TRBJ1-5; D gene unclear. Germline V CDR1 and CDR2: MDHEN, SYDVKM. There are 14 residues in the CDR3. Trimming took off 7 bases at V and 1 base at J, with 11 bases between the two ends. DNA for the CDR3: TGTGCCAGCATACGGGGATTGAGCAATCAGCCCCAGCATTTT. Its protein product is CASIRGLSNQPQHF.

This chain joins TRBV7-2 and TRBJ2-3; 10 bases are a match to TRBD2. J gave up 2 bases and V 5 bases, and 7 bases lay outside the gene matches. The CDR3 runs 16 residues. Germline CDR1 is SGHTA and CDR2 is FQGNSA. The CDR3 nucleotides read TGTGCCAGCAGCGCGAGGACTAGCGGTTTCACAGATACGCAGTATTTT. This sequence encodes CASSARTSGFTDTQYF.

The V and J genes are TRBV7-8 and TRBJ2-1; 9 bases fit TRBD2. Germline lookup yields CDR1 SGHVS and CDR2 FQNEAQ. V gave up 5 bases and J gave up 5 bases; unmatched junction bases: 7. There are 15 residues in the CDR3. CDR3 coding DNA: TGTGCCAGCAGCCACAGCGGGAGGTACGACAATGAGCAGTTCTTC. Translated: CASSHSGRYDNEQFF.

The chain combines TRBV5-5 with TRBJ2-1, with no clear D. The CDR3 extends over 16 amino acids. Germline V CDR1 and CDR2: SGHKS, YYEKEE (reference sequence). V shed 4 bases and J shed 5 bases, with 19 bases lying between them. The DNA for the CDR3 is TGTGCCAGCAGCCAACGGGTGGCCTACACGCACAATGAGCAGTTCTTC. Its protein is CASSQRVAYTHNEQFF.

The chain recombines TRBV6-1 with TRBJ2-2; D is undetermined. The CDR3 is 12 residues long. Trimming took 0 bases from V and 9 from J, leaving 5 bases between them. Germline CDR1 reads MNHNS; CDR2 reads SASEGT. The CDR3 reads CASSEALRELFF. As DNA, the CDR3 is TGTGCCAGCAGTGAAGCGCTCAGGGAGCTGTTTTTT.

The rearrangement uses TRBV5-6 and TRBJ2-5; no definite D call. V was shortened by 0 bases and J by 2 bases, with 11 bases between the two germline ends. Germline CDR1 SGHDT, CDR2 YYEEEE. CDR3 size: 15 residues. The CDR3 region has the DNA TGTGCCAGCAGCTTGGTTTCACAGCTACAAGAGACCCAGTACTTC. This encodes CASSLVSQLQETQYF. The full variable domain, its missing parts supplied by reference TRBV5-6 and TRBJ2-5, is DAGVTQSPTHLIKTRGQQVTLRCSPKSGHDTVSWYQQALGQGPQFIFQYYEEEERQRGNFPDRFSGHQFPNYSSELNVNALLLGDSALYLCASSLVSQLQETQYFGPGTRLLVL.

A note on this clone: At one end, the junction sequence differs from germline, possibly due to a read error. This rearrangement joins TRBV28 to TRBJ1-3, with 12 bases matching TRBD1. This CDR3 is built from 14 residues. Germline CDR1 MDHEN, CDR2 SYDVKM. DNA of the CDR3: TGTGCCAGCAGATTCCGGGACAGGGGGCGAAAAACCGATTTT. Amino acids: CASRFRDRGRKTDF.

The chain is built from TRBV5-4 and TRBJ2-5; D call uncertain. The CDR3 has 14 residues. V was shortened by 0 bases and J by 0 bases, with 6 bases between the two germline ends. CDR1 is SGHNT and CDR2 is YYREEE in the germline V gene (reference sequence). The CDR3 region is CASSLAVDQETQYF. In DNA form, the CDR3 reads TGTGCCAGCAGCTTGGCGGTCGACCAAGAGACCCAGTACTTC.

The gene calls are TRBV7-2 and TRBJ2-3; no clear D. CDR1 and CDR2 (germline): SGHTA, FQGNSA. V lost 1 base and J lost 3, with 11 bases in between. The CDR3 has 15 residues. The CDR3 is CASSLGPGRTDTQYF. The CDR3 bases are TGTGCCAGCAGCTTAGGCCCCGGGCGGACAGATACGCAGTATTTT.

Points on this clone: A read error may explain this, as a much larger clone is one base away. The sample has other DNA sequences that encode this CDR3 too. This chain connects TRBV5-1 to TRBJ1-1; a weak D match, TRBD1 (6 bases). The CDR3 covers 14 residues. The V and J ends lost 1 base and 1 base respectively, with 8 bases between them. The germline CDR1 and CDR2 sequences are SGHRS and YFSETQ. CDR3 amino acids: CASSLNRANTEAFF. For the CDR3, the DNA is TGCGCCAGCAGCTTGAACAGGGCGAACACTGAAGCTTTCTTT.

The genes are TRBV11-2 and TRBJ2-7; D gene unclear. With 5 bases removed from V and 0 bases from J, the gap between germline ends came to 14 bases. The CDR3 totals 15 residues. From germline, CDR1 is SGHAT and CDR2 FQNNGV. CDR3 sequence (DNA): TGTGCCAGCAGCGAATCGGGCTGGGGCTCCTACGAGCAGTACTTC. Its translation is CASSESGWGSYEQYF.

The chain combines TRBV6-5 with TRBJ1-5, with TRBD1 identical over 7 bases. This CDR3 has 13 amino acids. The J segment lost 4 bases and the V segment lost 4 bases, leaving 1 base of the junction unmatched. Germline V CDR1 and CDR2: MNHEY, SVGAGI. The CDR3 protein is CASSLTGNQPQHF. The CDR3 nucleotides are TGTGCCAGCAGTTTGACAGGGAATCAGCCCCAGCATTTT.

The chain employs TRBV27 and TRBJ2-7, with TRBD2 as a possible D gene (6 bases). The CDR3 has 15 residues. Deletions cut 5 bases from V and 2 bases from J, with 16 bases between. CDR1 is MNHEY and CDR2 is SMNVEV in the germline V gene (reference sequence). CDR3 DNA: TGTGCCAGCAGTCTCGTTAAGGCGGGAACCTACGAGCAGTACTTC. The encoded protein is CASSLVKAGTYEQYF.

The chain couples TRBV21-1 to TRBJ1-5. TRBV21-1 is deemed a pseudogene. This CDR3 region has 19 residues. DNA of the CDR3: TGTGCCAGCAGCACCAAGCCTGGTGCCTCGGGCGGGGGAAATCAGCCCCAGCATTTT. Residues: CASSTKPGASGGGNQPQHF.

A few counts support this clone. The sample holds other DNA sequences that translate to the same CDR3. DNA of the CDR3: TGCGCCAGCAGCTCGGGACAGCCCTATGGCTACACCTTC. This encodes CASSSGQPYGYTF. The chain employs TRBV5-1 and TRBJ1-2; 7 nucleotides align to TRBD1. The CDR3 extends over 13 amino acids. The V and J ends lost 3 bases and 4 bases, in that order; junction bases with no gene match: 3. Germline CDR1 and CDR2: SGHRS and YFSETQ.

The gene calls are TRBV30 and TRBJ1-1; D may be TRBD1 (5 bases). V was clipped by 3 bases and J by 5 bases, with 13 bases between them. Germline CDR1 and CDR2: GTSNPN and SVGIG (reference sequence). The CDR3 length is 13 residues. The CDR3 loop reads CAWSVGDGTEAFF. The CDR3 nucleotides are TGTGCCTGGAGCGTGGGGGATGGGACTGAAGCTTTCTTT.

This rearrangement joins TRBV4-2 to TRBJ2-7, with D unresolved. The CDR3 loop spans 12 amino acids. Trimming stripped 3 bases from V and 7 bases from J, with 10 bases between. CDR1 and CDR2 (germline): LGHNA, YNFKEQ. The DNA of the CDR3 is TGTGCCAGCAGCCAGAGCGATATGGAGCAGTACTTC. This codes for CASSQSDMEQYF.

About this clone: Other DNA variants within this sample encode the same CDR3. The chain has TRBV5-1 and TRBJ2-5; 8 bases agree with TRBD2. J gave up 2 bases and V 2 bases, and 2 bases lay outside the gene matches. CDR3 size: 14 residues. Germline lookup yields CDR1 SGHRS and CDR2 YFSETQ. The CDR3 sequence: CASSFGTRQETQYF. The CDR3 region has the DNA TGCGCCAGCAGCTTCGGGACTAGGCAAGAGACCCAGTACTTC.

Comments on this clone: Other DNA sequences from this sample encode an identical CDR3 as well. The chain links TRBV6-5 to TRBJ1-2; 11 bases map to TRBD1. Unmatched junction bases numbered 4, after V lost 0 bases and J lost 7 bases. CDR1 is MNHEY, CDR2 SVGAGI, per germline. The CDR3 is 15 residues long. CDR3 bases: TGTGCCAGCAGTTACTCCGGACAGGGGGCTGGTGGCTACACCTTC. Protein product: CASSYSGQGAGGYTF.

V usage is TRBV11-1 and J usage is TRBJ1-1; 7 bases fit TRBD1. The CDR3 length is 15 residues. The germline gives CDR1 SGHAT, CDR2 FQDESV (reference sequence). The junction had 10 bases not matched to a gene; V was cut back by 5 bases and J by 4 bases. The CDR3 is CASSPLRQGVTEAFF. CDR3 nucleotides: TGTGCCAGCAGCCCCCTACGGCAGGGGGTCACTGAAGCTTTCTTT. Drawing the rest from reference TRBV11-1 and TRBJ1-1, the complete variable domain is EAEVAQSPRYKITEKSQAVAFWCDPISGHATLYWYRQILGQGPELLVQFQDESVVDDSQLPKDRFSAERLKGVDSTLKIQPAELGDSAMYLCASSPLRQGVTEAFFGQGTRLTVV.

Only one count was recorded for this clone. The CDR3 DNA reads as TGTGCCAGCAGTGGTGGCAGGGGCTACGAGCAGTACTTC. As protein: CASSGGRGYEQYF. This chain connects TRBV6-1 to TRBJ2-7, with TRBD1 as a possible D gene (6 bases). Germline loops: CDR1 MNHNS, CDR2 SASEGT. V was cut by 4 bases and J by 3 bases, with 10 bases left in between. The CDR3 has 13 amino acids.

The V and J genes are TRBV5-6 and TRBJ1-5; D not certain. This CDR3 has 14 residues. CDR1 is SGHDT, CDR2 YYEEEE, per germline. With 5 bases removed from V and 3 bases from J, the gap between germline ends came to 12 bases. CDR3 sequence: CASSLGRYNQPQHF. Here the CDR3 DNA reads TGTGCCAGCAGTCTCGGACGTTACAATCAGCCCCAGCATTTT.

The CDR3 coding sequence is TGCGCCAGCATGGGGACAGGAGTACCCTACGAGCAGTACTTC. It encodes CASMGTGVPYEQYF. V and J are TRBV5-1 and TRBJ2-7; 8 bases map to TRBD1. V shed 6 bases and J 2 bases; nucleotides not matched to a gene: 7. Germline V CDR1 and CDR2: SGHRS, YFSETQ. The CDR3 runs to 14 residues.